One and the same sample provided the 23 T cell receptor beta chains below, sequenced in a study of blood T cell repertoires in COVID-19. TCRdb's copy holds only in-frame clones and misses some; the assay was immunoSEQ multiplex PCR. This table has 220,000 or so clones, 80% to 90% appearing once. Sequencing input: peripheral blood. These TCRs come from a woman in her fifties or sixties who had recovered from COVID-19.

J is TRBJ2-5 and V is TRBV27; 9 bases match TRBD1. The germline CDR1 and CDR2 sequences are MNHEY and SMNVEV (reference sequence). The CDR3 sequence is 14 residues long. V lost 5 bases, J lost 3 bases, and 4 bases stayed unmatched. The CDR3 region is CASSPRTGEETQYF. Here the CDR3 DNA reads TGTGCCAGCAGTCCCCGGACAGGGGAAGAGACCCAGTACTTC.

The rearrangement joins TRBV28 to TRBJ2-1; no definite D call. Trimming took off 2 bases at V and 6 bases at J, with 11 bases between the two ends. CDR3 length: 14 residues. CDR1 and CDR2 from the germline V gene are MDHEN and SYDVKM. The CDR3 reads CASSLQTPINEQFF. CDR3 nucleotides: TGTGCCAGCAGTTTACAGACTCCCATCAATGAGCAGTTCTTC.

The rearrangement links TRBV28 to TRBJ2-7; the match to TRBD1 covers 10 bases. The CDR3 extends over 15 amino acids. Germline CDR1 MDHEN, CDR2 SYDVKM. Losses at the gene ends were 6 bases for V and 5 bases for J; bases not matched to a gene: 10. The CDR3 here is CASRLRDRGGHEQYF. The DNA of the CDR3 is TGTGCCAGCAGGCTCCGGGACAGGGGCGGCCACGAGCAGTACTTC.

This chain connects TRBV5-1 to TRBJ2-1, with 7 bases that match TRBD1. J was trimmed by 4 bases and V by 0 bases; bases with no gene match: 4. Per the germline V gene, CDR1 is SGHRS and CDR2 is YFSETQ. The CDR3 covers 15 residues. The CDR3 DNA sequence: TGCGCCAGCAGCTTGGGGTGGGGACAGTACAATGAGCAGTTCTTC. Translation: CASSLGWGQYNEQFF.

This chain uses TRBV19 with TRBJ1-1; 9 nucleotides agree with TRBD1. The CDR3 consists of 14 residues. The V gene end was trimmed by 4 bases and the J gene end by 10 bases; junction bases not matched to a gene: 10. CDR1 is LNHDA, CDR2 SQIVND, per germline (reference sequence). CDR3 protein: CASSTGTGWGGAFF. The CDR3 region has the DNA TGTGCCAGTAGTACCGGGACAGGGTGGGGTGGAGCTTTCTTT.

This clone was counted a single time. The V call is TRBV14, the J call TRBJ1-6, with D tentatively TRBD1 (6 bases). The CDR3 has 17 amino acids. In germline, CDR1 is SGHDN, CDR2 FVKESK. V lost 2 bases and J 1 base, leaving 12 bases between the germline ends. The CDR3 DNA reads TGTGCCAGCAGCCAACGGGGGGGCCTATCCTATAATTCACCCCTCCACTTT. Translation gives CASSQRGGLSYNSPLHF.

This chain links TRBV6-2 or TRBV6-3 with TRBJ2-6; D is possibly TRBD1 (6 bases). Trimming removed 4 bases from V and 0 bases from J, with 7 bases in between. Germline lookup yields CDR1 MNHEY and CDR2 SVGEGT. CDR3 length equals 15 residues. The CDR3 DNA sequence: TGTGCCAGCAGTTGGACAGACTCTGGGGCCAACGTCCTGACTTTC. Translation gives CASSWTDSGANVLTF.

V is TRBV6-5 and J is TRBJ1-2; TRBD1 aligns across 7 bases. The CDR3 has 14 amino acids. CDR1 MNHEY and CDR2 SVGAGI come from the germline V gene. V lost 7 bases to trimming and J lost 6 bases; unmatched junction nucleotides: 11. DNA of the CDR3: TGTGCCAGCACCGAAGGCGGCAGGGGGGATGGCTACACCTTC. Protein: CASTEGGRGDGYTF.

The J gene is TRBJ2-7, the V gene TRBV6-5; 12 nucleotides line up with TRBD2. The length of the CDR3 is 14 residues. V lost 8 bases, J lost 7 bases, and 9 bases stayed unmatched. The germline gives CDR1 MNHEY, CDR2 SVGAGI. The CDR3 DNA reads TGTGCCAGCCGGACGACTAGCGGGGGACGAGAGCAGTACTTC. Translated: CASRTTSGGREQYF.

The rearrangement links TRBV6-5 to TRBJ2-5; D might be TRBD1 (5 bases). This CDR3 spans 14 amino acids. V dropped 3 bases and J dropped 3 bases, with 11 bases sitting between them. CDR1 and CDR2 from the germline V gene are MNHEY and SVGAGI. CDR3 loop: CASSYFQGEETQYF. The CDR3 bases are TGTGCCAGCAGTTATTTTCAGGGCGAAGAGACCCAGTACTTC.

The rearrangement links TRBV5-4 to TRBJ1-2, with 7 bases aligning to TRBD1. V dropped 4 bases and J dropped 4; count of bases not matched to a gene: 4. Germline V lookup: CDR1 SGHNT, CDR2 YYREEE (reference sequence). The CDR3 runs 13 residues. CDR3 protein: CASSGDSLYGYTF. As DNA, the CDR3 is TGTGCCAGCAGCGGGGACAGCCTCTATGGCTACACCTTC.

This chain links TRBV11-1 with TRBJ2-7; 7 bases map to TRBD1. Trimming at V came to 7 bases and at J to 1 base, leaving 13 bases not matched to a gene. Germline CDR1 reads SGHAT; CDR2 reads FQDESV (reference sequence). The CDR3 contains 16 residues. The CDR3 here is CASNRGTGTDSYEQYF. CDR3 DNA sequence: TGTGCCAGCAACAGGGGAACCGGGACGGATTCCTACGAGCAGTACTTC.

V usage is TRBV7-3 and J usage is TRBJ1-1; D gene unclear. The V gene's germline CDR1 is SGHTA and CDR2 FQGTGA. Trimming took 5 bases from V and 6 from J, leaving 16 bases between them. The CDR3 spans 14 residues. The DNA for the CDR3 is TGTGCCAGCAGCCCCGACACCGGCGCCGCTGAAGCTTTCTTT. Translation: CASSPDTGAAEAFF.

V and J are TRBV5-5 and TRBJ2-1; 7 bases match TRBD1. This CDR3 is 13 amino acids long. Looked up from germline, CDR1 is SGHKS and CDR2 is YYEKEE (reference sequence). The ends lost 6 bases at V and 5 bases at J; junction bases unmatched: 5. CDR3 nucleotide sequence: TGTGCCAGCACCAGGGACAGCCACAATGAGCAGTTCTTC. It encodes CASTRDSHNEQFF.

This chain links TRBV30 with TRBJ1-4; D is undetermined. Per germline, CDR1 GTSNPN and CDR2 SVGIG (reference sequence). CDR3 length: 12 residues. V lost 7 bases, J lost 5 bases, and 11 bases lay in between. This chain's CDR3 is CASSGVNEKLFF. For the CDR3, the DNA is TGTGCCTCCTCCGGGGTGAATGAAAAACTGTTTTTT.

This sequence joins TRBV7-9 and TRBJ2-5; 11 positions match TRBD2. This CDR3 contains 15 residues. Germline CDR1 reads SEHNR; CDR2 reads FQNEAQ (reference sequence). Unmatched junction bases numbered 4, after V lost 5 bases and J lost 2 bases. This CDR3 reads CASSPLAGGQETQYF. CDR3 nucleotide sequence: TGTGCCAGCAGCCCCCTAGCGGGGGGACAAGAGACCCAGTACTTC.

Here the CDR3 DNA reads TGTGCCAGCAGCTTACTAAGGGGTGAGCAGTTCTTC. It translates to CASSLLRGEQFF. The chain recombines TRBV7-9 with TRBJ2-1, with a tentative D call TRBD1 (5 bases). Germline assignment: CDR1 SEHNR and CDR2 FQNEAQ (reference sequence). The CDR3 sequence is 12 residues long. Trimming took 2 bases from V and 9 from J, leaving 8 bases between them.

This chain uses TRBV7-6 with TRBJ1-6; D not certain. This CDR3 spans 15 amino acids. Germline V gene sequence: CDR1 SGHVS, CDR2 FNYEAQ. Trimming took off 0 bases at V and 5 bases at J, with 8 bases between the two ends. The CDR3 is CASSLATNNNSPLHF. The CDR3 coding sequence is TGTGCCAGCAGCTTAGCTACAAATAATAATTCACCCCTCCACTTT.

The J gene is TRBJ1-1, the V gene TRBV6-5; TRBD1 agrees at 8 bases. The length of the CDR3 is 14 residues. CDR1 and CDR2 from the germline V gene are MNHEY and SVGAGI. V lost 6 bases and J lost 5; bases outside the gene matches: 8. The CDR3 sequence: CASRATGEETEAFF. For the CDR3, the DNA is TGTGCCAGCAGGGCGACAGGGGAGGAGACTGAAGCTTTCTTT.

J is TRBJ1-4 and V is TRBV12-3 or TRBV12-4; D perhaps matches TRBD1 (5 bases). V was clipped by 2 bases and J by 7 bases, with 8 bases between them. The CDR3 totals 13 residues. The CDR3 reads CASSLWQGEKLFF. The CDR3 DNA reads as TGTGCCAGCAGTTTATGGCAGGGTGAAAAACTGTTTTTT.

The chain recombines TRBV5-4 with TRBJ2-1; TRBD2 agrees at 11 bases. The CDR3 runs 16 residues. Germline values: CDR1 SGHNT, CDR2 YYREEE (reference sequence). V lost 4 bases to trimming and J lost 4 bases; unmatched junction nucleotides: 7. CDR3 sequence (DNA): TGTGCCAGCAGCGGTTCCGTAGCGGGGGGGTACAATGAGCAGTTCTTC. Protein sequence: CASSGSVAGGYNEQFF. Together with reference TRBV5-4 and TRBJ2-1, the CDR3 gives the full variable domain: ETGVTQSPTHLIKTRGQQVTLRCSSQSGHNTVSWYQQALGQGPQFIFQYYREEENGRGNFPPRFSGLQFPNYSSELNVNALELDDSALYLCASSGSVAGGYNEQFFGPGTRLTVL.

The chain recombines TRBV13 with TRBJ2-3; no firm D call. Germline assignment: CDR1 PRHDT and CDR2 FYEKMQ (reference sequence). This CDR3 spans 16 amino acids. Trimming shortened V by 4 bases and J by 10 bases, and 24 bases separated the two germline ends. Here the CDR3 DNA reads TGTGCCAGCAGCTGGAGACTGAACCCTAATGATGGTTCGCAGTATTTT. It encodes CASSWRLNPNDGSQYF.

The chain couples TRBV4-1 to TRBJ2-1, with 8 bases matching TRBD2. CDR1 and CDR2 from the germline V gene are MGHRA and YSYEKL. The CDR3 covers 15 residues. The ends lost 1 base at V and 9 bases at J; junction bases unmatched: 8. CDR3 amino acids: CASSQAASGFGEQFF. CDR3 sequence (DNA): TGCGCCAGCAGCCAAGCGGCTAGCGGGTTTGGTGAGCAGTTCTTC.